This passage covers 30 T cell receptor beta chains from one sample sequenced in a study of blood T cell repertoires in COVID-19 (dated by TCRdb to the early 2020s). Library creation used the immunoSEQ multiplex PCR assay. TCRdb stores this immuneACCESS table with in-frame sequences only. Part of the clones is absent; in the studies checked, under half of the shortfall reflects unresolved V genes, and no reason is known for the rest. In this sample the table shows about 380,000 clones, 85% of which occur a single time. Of the sample, roughly 3.6% is held by the ten largest clones. Sequencing was done on a sample of peripheral blood. The receptor set was obtained from a woman under 30 with acute or convalescent COVID-19.

This CDR3 reads CASSVDRVSTGELFF. For the CDR3, the DNA is TGTGCCAGCAGTGTCGACAGGGTGAGCACCGGGGAGCTGTTTTTT. This chain uses TRBV27 with TRBJ2-2; TRBD1 matches at 7 bases. The germline CDR1 and CDR2 sequences are MNHEY and SMNVEV (reference sequence). The V gene end was trimmed by 5 bases and the J gene end by 4 bases; junction bases not matched to a gene: 7. CDR3 length: 15 residues.

The DNA of the CDR3 is TGTGCCAGCAGCCGCTCGATGCTACAGGGTTATGAAGGCTACACCTTC. Protein: CASSRSMLQGYEGYTF. The chain couples TRBV5-4 to TRBJ1-2; a weak D match, TRBD1 (6 bases). The V and J ends lost 4 bases and 8 bases respectively, with 24 bases between them. In germline, CDR1 is SGHNT, CDR2 YYREEE (reference sequence). The CDR3 extends over 16 amino acids.

This rearrangement joins TRBV9 to TRBJ2-7; 8 bases match TRBD2. Losses at the gene ends were 4 bases for V and 7 bases for J; bases not matched to a gene: 13. Per germline, CDR1 SGDLS and CDR2 YYNGEE. This CDR3 spans 15 amino acids. The CDR3 sequence: CASSLSPGGSEEQYF. The CDR3 DNA sequence: TGTGCCAGCAGCCTTTCCCCGGGAGGGTCGGAGGAGCAGTACTTC.

The gene calls are TRBV9 and TRBJ2-1; TRBD2 agrees at 8 bases. This CDR3 is built from 19 residues. Trimming removed 0 bases from V and 4 bases from J; junction bases left unmatched: 15. Germline lookup yields CDR1 SGDLS and CDR2 YYNGEE. The CDR3 nucleotides read TGTGCCAGCAGCGTAGTTCCAGCGGGAGAACTCTCTGGGTACAATGAGCAGTTCTTC. Translation: CASSVVPAGELSGYNEQFF.

This clone has a single count. Within the sample, other DNA sequences also encode this same CDR3. This chain uses TRBV6-5 with TRBJ1-5; no clear D gene. V gave up 8 bases and J gave up 1 base, with 9 bases separating them. Per the germline V gene, CDR1 is MNHEY and CDR2 is SVGAGI. The CDR3 has 13 amino acids. CDR3 in amino acids: CASRTGSNQPQHF. The CDR3 DNA reads TGTGCCAGCCGAACGGGGAGCAATCAGCCCCAGCATTTT.

The chain combines TRBV5-8 with TRBJ2-1, with 11 bases matching TRBD2. Germline V lookup: CDR1 SGHTS, CDR2 YDEGEE. J lost 7 bases, V lost 4 bases, and 10 bases had no gene match. The CDR3 has 16 residues. This CDR3 is CASSLSSGRALNEQFF. DNA for the CDR3: TGTGCCAGCAGCCTTAGTAGCGGGAGGGCACTAAATGAGCAGTTCTTC.

The chain uses TRBV10-2 and TRBJ1-6; a possible D gene is TRBD1 (5 bases). CDR3 length: 15 amino acids. Between the trimmed V and J ends, which lost 4 bases and 5 bases, there was a span of 12 bases. Germline values: CDR1 WSHSY, CDR2 SAAADI. CDR3 residues: CASSVFTGDNSPLHF. CDR3 coding DNA: TGCGCCAGCAGTGTATTTACAGGCGATAATTCACCCCTCCACTTT.

V usage is TRBV6-5 and J usage is TRBJ2-7; D perhaps matches TRBD1 (5 bases). Germline V lookup: CDR1 MNHEY, CDR2 SVGAGI. The ends were cut back, 7 bases at V and 2 bases at J, with 18 bases in the middle. The CDR3 runs 15 residues. CDR3 coding DNA: TGTGCCAGCAAGAAACAGGAGACTGGGCCCTACGAGCAGTACTTC. Translation gives CASKKQETGPYEQYF.

The rearrangement links TRBV19 to TRBJ1-6; D remains unclear. This CDR3 is 13 amino acids long. Trimming took off 9 bases at V and 0 bases at J, with 6 bases between the two ends. CDR1 is LNHDA, CDR2 SQIVND, per germline (reference sequence). CDR3 region: CASKNSYNSPLHF. The CDR3 region has the DNA TGTGCCAGCAAAAACTCCTATAATTCACCCCTCCACTTT.

Only one count was recorded for this clone. J is TRBJ2-3 and V is TRBV7-3; 11 bases are shared with TRBD1. With V trimmed by 2 bases and J by 4 bases, 11 bases remained unmatched. This CDR3 is built from 18 residues. Germline assignment: CDR1 SGHTA and CDR2 FQGTGA. The CDR3 loop reads CASSLWLAGQGGPDTQYF. The CDR3 DNA sequence: TGTGCCAGCAGCTTATGGCTAGCGGGACAGGGGGGCCCAGATACGCAGTATTTT.

This chain joins TRBV19 and TRBJ1-1, with 9 bases that match TRBD1. After removal of 6 bases from V and 5 bases from J, the junction contained 7 bases not matched to a gene. The germline V gene encodes CDR1 LNHDA and CDR2 SQIVND (reference sequence). This CDR3 has 14 amino acids. This CDR3 is CASSRDRVGTEAFF. CDR3 nucleotides: TGTGCCAGTAGCCGGGACAGGGTAGGAACTGAAGCTTTCTTT.

This chain joins TRBV5-1 and TRBJ2-1; 15 nucleotides agree with TRBD2. Germline V gene sequence: CDR1 SGHRS, CDR2 YFSETQ. The CDR3 sequence is 17 residues long. The V gene end was trimmed by 0 bases and the J gene end by 10 bases; junction bases not matched to a gene: 8. The CDR3 protein is CASSLGGLAGGRMEQFF. The CDR3, as DNA: TGCGCCAGCAGCTTGGGCGGACTAGCGGGAGGGCGAATGGAGCAGTTCTTC.

J is TRBJ1-2 and V is TRBV12-3 or TRBV12-4; TRBD1 might be the D (5 bases). V dropped 6 bases and J dropped 1 base, with 9 bases sitting between them. The CDR3 totals 13 residues. CDR3 residues: CASSVGDNYGYTF. The CDR3 nucleotides read TGTGCCAGCAGCGTAGGGGATAACTATGGCTACACCTTC.

Ten or more counts support this clone. This chain uses TRBV5-4 with TRBJ2-1; the match to TRBD2 covers 11 bases. V gave up 5 bases and J gave up 0 bases; unmatched junction bases: 10. The CDR3 extends over 18 amino acids. Germline V gene sequence: CDR1 SGHNT, CDR2 YYREEE (reference sequence). DNA for the CDR3: TGTGCCAGCAGATGGGCTAGCGGGGGGTTTAGCTCCTACAATGAGCAGTTCTTC. Its translation is CASRWASGGFSSYNEQFF.

This clone has more than one count but fewer than ten. The rearrangement links TRBV28 to TRBJ2-1, with TRBD1 identical over 8 bases. Germline assignment: CDR1 MDHEN and CDR2 SYDVKM. The CDR3 totals 15 residues. V lost 1 base and J lost 7; bases outside the gene matches: 6. This CDR3 reads CASSLSGQGRNEQFF. The CDR3 DNA reads TGTGCCAGCAGTTTATCCGGACAGGGTAGAAATGAGCAGTTCTTC.

The rearrangement joins TRBV21-1 to TRBJ2-2; the table assigns TRBD1, which was not confirmed against the DNA. TRBV21-1 is a pseudogene segment. The CDR3 contains 15 residues. Here the CDR3 reads CASSEGTGYTGELFF. The DNA of the CDR3 is TGTGCCAGCAGCGAGGGGACAGGGTACACCGGGGAGCTGTTTTTT.

V is TRBV4-1 and J is TRBJ1-1; a weak D match, TRBD1 (5 bases). Germline assignment: CDR1 MGHRA and CDR2 YSYEKL. V was pared by 0 bases and J by 5 bases, with 10 bases between. This CDR3 has 14 amino acids. The CDR3 here is CASSQDGGGTEAFF. For the CDR3, the DNA is TGCGCCAGCAGCCAAGATGGGGGGGGGACTGAAGCTTTCTTT.

This chain joins TRBV7-8 and TRBJ2-1; perhaps TRBD1 as D (6 bases). Germline loops: CDR1 SGHVS, CDR2 FQNEAQ. The CDR3 covers 15 residues. Trimming removed 5 bases at V and 5 bases at J, with 16 bases between. The CDR3 here is CASSPQAGVDNEQFF. The CDR3 coding sequence is TGTGCCAGCAGCCCCCAGGCAGGGGTAGACAATGAGCAGTTCTTC.

The V and J genes are TRBV2 and TRBJ1-2; D not certain. CDR3 size: 14 residues. Trimming took off 2 bases at V and 4 bases at J, with 11 bases between the two ends. CDR1 and CDR2 from the germline V gene are SNHLY and FYNNEI. CDR3 loop: CASSEREEGYGYTF. The CDR3 nucleotides read TGTGCCAGCAGTGAAAGAGAGGAAGGCTATGGCTACACCTTC.

This clone was counted only a few times. The chain combines TRBV10-3 with TRBJ1-1; D call uncertain. The CDR3 runs to 13 residues. Germline lookup yields CDR1 ENHRY and CDR2 SYGVKD. V was shortened by 3 bases and J by 9 bases, with 14 bases between the two germline ends. CDR3 nucleotide sequence: TGTGCCATCAGTGATCGGGGTTTGAAAAAAGCTTTCTTT. It specifies CAISDRGLKKAFF.

The rearrangement uses TRBV3-1 (or the pseudogene TRBV3-2) and TRBJ1-1; no clear D. This CDR3 region has 15 residues. Germline CDR1 is LGHDT and CDR2 is YNNKEL (reference sequence). Trimming took off 1 base at V and 1 base at J, with 10 bases between the two ends. Written as DNA, the CDR3 is TGTGCCAGCAGCCAAGTATCTCGAGGGAACACTGAAGCTTTCTTT. Protein product: CASSQVSRGNTEAFF.

V gene TRBV19 combines with J gene TRBJ1-2, with D perhaps TRBD1 (6 bases). CDR3 length: 14 residues. CDR1 and CDR2 from the germline V gene are LNHDA and SQIVND (reference sequence). V was pared by 8 bases and J by 7 bases, with 20 bases between. The CDR3, as DNA: TGTGCCAGTGGTTACAGGGAGGGGGTAGGTGGCTACACCTTC. Translating gives CASGYREGVGGYTF.

J is TRBJ1-5 and V is TRBV2; no reliable D call. This CDR3 spans 14 amino acids. CDR1 and CDR2 (germline): SNHLY, FYNNEI. The V end was cut by 6 bases, the J end by 0 bases, with 9 bases between. CDR3 residues: CASSWTYSNQPQHF. The CDR3 nucleotides are TGTGCCAGCAGCTGGACTTATAGCAATCAGCCCCAGCATTTT.

The chain recombines TRBV19 with TRBJ1-1, with 11 bases fitting TRBD1. The CDR3 contains 15 residues. V was clipped by 9 bases and J by 5 bases; unmatched bases: 11. The germline V gene has CDR1 LNHDA and CDR2 SQIVND (reference sequence). The CDR3 nucleotides read TGTGCCAGCGATTTGGGGACAGGGGGTAGGACTGAAGCTTTCTTT. This encodes CASDLGTGGRTEAFF. The full variable domain, with the rest looked up from reference TRBV19 and TRBJ1-1, is DGGITQSPKYLFRKEGQNVTLSCEQNLNHDAMYWYRQDPGQGLRLIYYSQIVNDFQKGDIAEGYSVSREKKESFPLTVTSAQKNPTAFYLCASDLGTGGRTEAFFGQGTRLTVV.

The chain couples TRBV9 to TRBJ1-4; unclear D gene. The V end lost 4 bases, the J end lost 11 bases, and 18 bases lay between the germline ends. CDR3 size: 14 residues. The germline V gene has CDR1 SGDLS and CDR2 YYNGEE. CDR3 sequence reads: CASSPRGITGKLFF. CDR3 DNA sequence: TGTGCCAGCAGCCCTCGGGGAATCACGGGTAAACTGTTTTTT.

CDR3 in amino acids: CASSPADRVNTEAFF. CDR3 DNA sequence: TGTGCCAGCAGCCCTGCGGACAGGGTGAACACTGAAGCTTTCTTT. This chain uses TRBV5-4 with TRBJ1-1, with TRBD1 identical over 8 bases. The length of the CDR3 is 15 residues. Germline trimming cut 4 bases from V and 0 bases from J; bases unmatched to any gene: 5. The V gene's germline CDR1 is SGHNT and CDR2 YYREEE (reference sequence). Full variable domain (outside the CDR3, taken from reference TRBV5-4 and TRBJ1-1): ETGVTQSPTHLIKTRGQQVTLRCSSQSGHNTVSWYQQALGQGPQFIFQYYREEENGRGNFPPRFSGLQFPNYSSELNVNALELDDSALYLCASSPADRVNTEAFFGQGTRLTVV.

The V gene is TRBV6-2 or TRBV6-3, the J gene TRBJ2-5; TRBD2 matches 9 bases. Germline lookup yields CDR1 MNHEY and CDR2 SVGEGT. There are 18 residues in the CDR3. The trim removed 5 bases at V and 5 bases at J, leaving 18 bases unmatched. CDR3 sequence reads: CASSRTFFAGGNAETQYF. CDR3 in DNA: TGTGCCAGCAGTAGGACCTTCTTTGCGGGAGGGAACGCGGAGACCCAGTACTTC.

This chain links TRBV6-5 with TRBJ1-2; D possibly corresponds to TRBD1 (5 bases). The germline CDR1 and CDR2 sequences are MNHEY and SVGAGI. V was pared by 5 bases and J by 4 bases, with 8 bases between. CDR3 length: 12 residues. The CDR3 nucleotides read TGTGCCAGCAGTCAGGGTGCCTATGGCTACACCTTC. Translated: CASSQGAYGYTF.

The rearrangement links TRBV29-1 to TRBJ2-5, with 7 bases fitting TRBD2. V dropped 0 bases and J dropped 5; count of bases not matched to a gene: 3. Germline V gene sequence: CDR1 SQVTM, CDR2 ANQGSEA. The CDR3 spans 13 residues. The CDR3 region has the DNA TGCAGCGTTGAAGACCAGGGAGGGGAGACCCAGTACTTC. Translated, it gives CSVEDQGGETQYF.

This chain connects TRBV28 to TRBJ1-5; possibly TRBD1 for D (5 bases). The V gene lost 3 bases and the J gene lost 5 bases, with 14 bases spanning the gap. Germline CDR1 and CDR2: MDHEN and SYDVKM. This CDR3 comprises 15 residues. CDR3 sequence: CASSFPTALYQPQHF. The CDR3 coding sequence is TGTGCCAGCAGTTTCCCGACAGCTCTTTATCAGCCCCAGCATTTT.